This T cell receptor (beta chain) was sequenced for a study of T cells in women clearing cervical HPV infection. About this clone itself: The missing CDR3 end, 3 residues past where the read stops, is filled in from the germline J gene.

V was pared by 0 bases and J by 7 bases, with 10 bases between. This CDR3 region has 14 residues. Per germline, CDR1 SNHLY and CDR2 FYNNEI. Cervical HPV DNA detected by MY09/MY11 PCR, typed by dot-blot. Sequencing was performed with immunoSEQ multiplex PCR; in TCRdb, only in-frame clones are kept and a portion is missing. Listed are tens of thousands of clones; about 1.5% falls within the top ten. The sequenced material came from blood buffy coat. The chain uses TRBV2 and TRBJ1-5, with a possible D match to TRBD1 (5 bases). This clonotype was sampled from a woman aged 18 to 75 with a cervical HPV16 infection that either progressed to CIN3+ or cleared (not recorded which). Incomplete CDR3 DNA: TGTGCCAGCAGTGAAGCGGGAGGGGCCCAGCCC. Encoded protein: CASSEAGGAQP. The whole CDR3 protein reads CASSEAGGAQPQHF.